These T cell receptor beta chains were read from a single sample in a study of blood T cell repertoires in COVID-19. Measured with immunoSEQ multiplex PCR; TCRdb has only the in-frame clones, and not every one. The sample shows 190,000 or so clones, approximately 86% of them seen only once. Sequences were obtained from peripheral blood. The origin of the receptors is a woman older than 75 with acute or convalescent COVID-19. Both conserved end residues are part of each CDR3. The D gene is left open where the match is weak. For some rows the clone size is stated as once, few or many, or as a class when expanded; others skip it.

J gene: TRBJ2-1; clone size: .; D gene: TRBD2; V gene: TRBV15; CDR3 protein: CATSRGEGLATNNEQFF; CDR3 DNA: TGTGCCACCAGCAGGGGGGAGGGACTAGCGACCAACAATGAGCAGTTCTTC
J gene: TRBJ2-1; clone size: .; D gene: TRBD2; V gene: TRBV12-3/TRBV12-4; CDR3 protein: CASSFSGVGEQFF; CDR3 DNA: TGTGCCAGCAGTTTCAGCGGGGTGGGTGAGCAGTTCTTC
J gene: TRBJ1-6; clone size: .; D gene: .; V gene: TRBV4-2; CDR3 protein: CASSQGIDSPLHF; CDR3 DNA: TGTGCCAGCAGCCAAGGAATAGATTCACCCCTCCACTTT
J gene: TRBJ1-2; clone size: .; D gene: .; V gene: TRBV6-5; CDR3 protein: CASSADSLGYTF; CDR3 DNA: TGTGCCAGCAGCGCGGACAGCTTGGGCTACACCTTC
J gene: TRBJ2-1; clone size: .; D gene: .; V gene: TRBV7-2; CDR3 protein: CASSLGPDNEQFF; CDR3 DNA: TGTGCCAGCAGCTTAGGCCCAGACAATGAGCAGTTCTTC
J gene: TRBJ2-7; clone size: .; D gene: TRBD2; V gene: TRBV13; CDR3 protein: CASSSRGGTHEQYF; CDR3 DNA: TGTGCCAGCAGCTCGCGGGGGGGTACCCACGAGCAGTACTTC
J gene: TRBJ1-6; clone size: many; D gene: .; V gene: TRBV19; CDR3 protein: CASSATPEESPLHF; CDR3 DNA: TGTGCCAGTAGTGCAACACCAGAGGAATCACCCCTCCACTTT
J gene: TRBJ2-7; clone size: .; D gene: .; V gene: TRBV3-1/TRBV3-2; CDR3 protein: CASSQEARGDLDEQYF; CDR3 DNA: TGTGCCAGCAGCCAAGAGGCCAGGGGAGACTTAGACGAGCAGTACTTC
J gene: TRBJ2-5; clone size: .; D gene: TRBD1; V gene: TRBV6-5; CDR3 protein: CASHETGTAQETQYF; CDR3 DNA: TGTGCCAGCCACGAAACCGGGACAGCCCAAGAGACCCAGTACTTC
J gene: TRBJ1-5; clone size: .; D gene: TRBD1; V gene: TRBV6-5; CDR3 protein: CASSSGQLAQPQHF; CDR3 DNA: TGTGCCAGCAGCTCGGGACAGCTAGCTCAGCCCCAGCATTTT
J gene: TRBJ2-7; clone size: few; D gene: .; V gene: TRBV11-2; CDR3 protein: CASSLGGSSYEQYF; CDR3 DNA: TGTGCCAGCAGCTTAGGGGGCTCCTCCTACGAGCAGTACTTC
J gene: TRBJ2-2; clone size: .; D gene: TRBD2; V gene: TRBV3-1/TRBV3-2; CDR3 protein: CASSPRTSGFTGELFF; CDR3 DNA: TGTGCCAGCAGCCCGCGGACTAGCGGATTCACCGGGGAGCTGTTTTTT
J gene: TRBJ1-1; clone size: .; D gene: .; V gene: TRBV5-4; CDR3 protein: CASSTTVEAFF; CDR3 DNA: TGTGCCAGCAGCACGACAGTGGAAGCTTTCTTT
J gene: TRBJ1-3; clone size: once; D gene: TRBD1; V gene: TRBV5-1; CDR3 protein: CASSGGQTSGNTIYF; CDR3 DNA: TGCGCCAGCAGCGGGGGACAGACCTCTGGAAACACCATATATTTT
J gene: TRBJ2-7; clone size: .; D gene: .; V gene: TRBV7-2; CDR3 protein: CASSLGQGRYEQYF; CDR3 DNA: TGTGCCAGCAGCTTAGGTCAGGGGAGATACGAGCAGTACTTC
J gene: TRBJ2-1; clone size: .; D gene: TRBD2; V gene: TRBV6-2/TRBV6-3; CDR3 protein: CASRPIPGLAGGTIYNEQFF; CDR3 DNA: TGTGCCAGCAGACCTATTCCGGGACTAGCGGGGGGCACCATTTACAATGAGCAGTTCTTC
J gene: TRBJ1-1; clone size: once; D gene: .; V gene: TRBV27; CDR3 protein: CASSPRGDPRPEAFF; CDR3 DNA: TGTGCCAGCAGTCCCCGGGGTGACCCAAGACCTGAAGCTTTCTTT
J gene: TRBJ1-1; clone size: .; D gene: .; V gene: TRBV15; CDR3 protein: CATSRVGGGAGTEAFF; CDR3 DNA: TGTGCCACCAGCAGAGTGGGGGGGGGCGCAGGGACTGAAGCTTTCTTT
J gene: TRBJ1-1; clone size: .; D gene: .; V gene: TRBV7-8; CDR3 protein: CASSFRTGGVTEAFF; CDR3 DNA: TGTGCCAGCAGCTTCCGGACCGGGGGGGTCACTGAAGCTTTCTTT
J gene: TRBJ2-5; clone size: .; D gene: TRBD1; V gene: TRBV27; CDR3 protein: CASGPQDRAGETQYF; CDR3 DNA: TGTGCCAGTGGACCTCAGGACAGGGCGGGAGAGACCCAGTACTTC
J gene: TRBJ2-2; clone size: .; D gene: TRBD2; V gene: TRBV30; CDR3 protein: CAWSVRGAGELFF; CDR3 DNA: TGTGCCTGGAGTGTGCGGGGGGCCGGGGAGCTGTTTTTT
J gene: TRBJ1-6; clone size: .; D gene: .; V gene: TRBV5-1; CDR3 protein: CASSLGWADISPLHF; CDR3 DNA: TGCGCCAGCAGCTTGGGTTGGGCTGACATTTCACCCCTCCACTTT
J gene: TRBJ2-3; clone size: once; D gene: TRBD2; V gene: TRBV2; CDR3 protein: CASRDEAGGGDTQYF; CDR3 DNA: TGTGCCAGCAGGGACGAAGCGGGGGGCGGGGATACGCAGTATTTT
J gene: TRBJ2-5; clone size: .; D gene: TRBD2; V gene: TRBV7-9; CDR3 protein: CASSFPLAGVIETQYF; CDR3 DNA: TGTGCCAGCAGCTTCCCCTTAGCGGGAGTCATAGAGACCCAGTACTTC
J gene: TRBJ2-1; clone size: .; D gene: TRBD1; V gene: TRBV19; CDR3 protein: CATKSGTGPYNEQFF; CDR3 DNA: TGTGCCACCAAATCCGGGACAGGGCCTTACAATGAGCAGTTCTTC
J gene: TRBJ2-5; clone size: .; D gene: .; V gene: TRBV18; CDR3 protein: CASSPRTVQETQYF; CDR3 DNA: TGTGCCAGCTCACCACGAACAGTTCAAGAGACCCAGTACTTC
J gene: TRBJ2-1; clone size: .; D gene: .; V gene: TRBV5-5; CDR3 protein: CASSLRHTGSYNEQFF; CDR3 DNA: TGTGCCAGCAGCCTCCGACACACCGGGAGCTACAATGAGCAGTTCTTC
J gene: TRBJ1-2; clone size: .; D gene: .; V gene: TRBV12-3/TRBV12-4; CDR3 protein: CASSFGGWGYTF; CDR3 DNA: TGTGCCAGCAGTTTTGGGGGCTGGGGCTACACCTTC
J gene: TRBJ1-3; clone size: .; D gene: .; V gene: TRBV19; CDR3 protein: CASSIIPGSGNTIYF; CDR3 DNA: TGTGCCAGTAGTATAATACCAGGGTCGGGAAACACCATATATTTT
J gene: TRBJ2-7; clone size: .; D gene: .; V gene: TRBV12-3/TRBV12-4; CDR3 protein: CASSRHYEQYF; CDR3 DNA: TGTGCCAGCAGCCGACATTACGAGCAGTACTTC
J gene: TRBJ2-7; clone size: .; D gene: TRBD2; V gene: TRBV7-7; CDR3 protein: CASSSRDYSSYEQYF; CDR3 DNA: TGTGCCAGCAGTTCCCGGGACTATAGCTCCTACGAGCAGTACTTC
J gene: TRBJ2-5; clone size: .; D gene: .; V gene: TRBV7-9; CDR3 protein: CASSFTINQETQYF; CDR3 DNA: TGTGCCAGCAGCTTTACAATAAACCAAGAGACCCAGTACTTC
J gene: TRBJ1-2; clone size: .; D gene: .; V gene: TRBV29-1; CDR3 protein: CSVSGGVGYTF; CDR3 DNA: TGCAGCGTCTCCGGGGGAGTTGGCTACACCTTC
J gene: TRBJ2-7; clone size: .; D gene: .; V gene: TRBV19; CDR3 protein: CASTMGGGVYEQYF; CDR3 DNA: TGTGCCAGTACCATGGGAGGGGGAGTGTACGAGCAGTACTTC
J gene: TRBJ1-1; clone size: .; D gene: .; V gene: TRBV25-1; CDR3 protein: CASSDSDRPEAFF; CDR3 DNA: TGTGCCAGCAGTGACTCGGACAGACCTGAAGCTTTCTTT
J gene: TRBJ1-1; clone size: .; D gene: .; V gene: TRBV7-9; CDR3 protein: CASSLYRVNTEAFF; CDR3 DNA: TGTGCCAGCAGCTTGTACAGGGTAAACACTGAAGCTTTCTTT
J gene: TRBJ1-1; clone size: .; D gene: TRBD1; V gene: TRBV5-1; CDR3 protein: CASRSPGQEEAFF; CDR3 DNA: TGCGCCAGCCGCTCGCCGGGACAGGAAGAAGCTTTCTTT
J gene: TRBJ1-1; clone size: .; D gene: .; V gene: TRBV11-2; CDR3 protein: CASRLHSRNTEAFF; CDR3 DNA: TGTGCCAGCAGATTACATAGCCGTAACACTGAAGCTTTCTTT
J gene: TRBJ2-2; clone size: .; D gene: TRBD1; V gene: TRBV5-6; CDR3 protein: CASSWDGTGGTGELFF; CDR3 DNA: TGTGCCAGCAGCTGGGACGGGACAGGGGGGACCGGGGAGCTGTTTTTT
J gene: TRBJ2-3; clone size: .; D gene: .; V gene: TRBV6-5; CDR3 protein: CASSYSTPPSAQYF; CDR3 DNA: TGTGCCAGCAGTTACTCGACTCCTCCTTCGGCGCAGTATTTT
J gene: TRBJ1-4; clone size: .; D gene: .; V gene: TRBV3-1/TRBV3-2; CDR3 protein: CASGVQSGSKKLFF; CDR3 DNA: TGTGCCAGCGGAGTCCAATCGGGGTCGAAAAAACTGTTTTTT
J gene: TRBJ2-5; clone size: .; D gene: TRBD1; V gene: TRBV5-1; CDR3 protein: CASSSYRGQETQYF; CDR3 DNA: TGCGCCAGCAGCTCATACAGGGGGCAGGAGACCCAGTACTTC
J gene: TRBJ2-1; clone size: .; D gene: TRBD1; V gene: TRBV2; CDR3 protein: CASSPQGAGYNEQFF; CDR3 DNA: TGTGCCAGCAGTCCACAGGGGGCAGGATACAATGAGCAGTTCTTC
J gene: TRBJ1-4; clone size: .; D gene: .; V gene: TRBV6-5; CDR3 protein: CASMMSGGNEKLFF; CDR3 DNA: TGTGCCAGCATGATGTCGGGGGGTAATGAAAAACTGTTTTTT
J gene: TRBJ1-1; clone size: .; D gene: .; V gene: TRBV5-1; CDR3 protein: CASSLSTGANTEAFF; CDR3 DNA: TGCGCCAGCAGCTTGTCAACAGGCGCTAACACTGAAGCTTTCTTT
J gene: TRBJ2-3; clone size: .; D gene: .; V gene: TRBV5-1; CDR3 protein: CASSLEGDGTDTQYF; CDR3 DNA: TGCGCCAGCAGCCTGGAAGGGGATGGCACAGATACGCAGTATTTT
J gene: TRBJ2-3; clone size: .; D gene: TRBD2; V gene: TRBV14; CDR3 protein: CASSQERQASGRATSTDTQYF; CDR3 DNA: TGTGCCAGCAGCCAAGAAAGGCAAGCTAGCGGGAGGGCTACTAGCACAGATACGCAGTATTTT
J gene: TRBJ1-1; clone size: .; D gene: .; V gene: TRBV9; CDR3 protein: CASSVAQGSNTEAFF; CDR3 DNA: TGTGCCAGCAGCGTAGCCCAGGGGTCGAACACTGAAGCTTTCTTT
J gene: TRBJ1-1; clone size: .; D gene: TRBD1; V gene: TRBV27; CDR3 protein: CASSPGQGIRRFTEAFF; CDR3 DNA: TGTGCCAGCAGTCCCGGACAGGGAATTCGCCGATTCACTGAAGCTTTCTTT
J gene: TRBJ2-3; clone size: .; D gene: .; V gene: TRBV7-2; CDR3 protein: CAGYRPGPTDTQYF; CDR3 DNA: TGTGCCGGATACCGGCCAGGCCCCACAGATACGCAGTATTTT
J gene: TRBJ1-5; clone size: once; D gene: .; V gene: TRBV3-1/TRBV3-2; CDR3 protein: CASSQWGDQPQHF; CDR3 DNA: TGTGCCAGCAGCCAATGGGGGGACCAGCCCCAGCATTTT
J gene: TRBJ2-3; clone size: .; D gene: TRBD2; V gene: TRBV9; CDR3 protein: CASSVGWDSGTSTQYF; CDR3 DNA: TGTGCCAGCAGCGTAGGATGGGATAGCGGGACCTCTACGCAGTATTTT
J gene: TRBJ1-5; clone size: .; D gene: TRBD1; V gene: TRBV2; CDR3 protein: CASSPGTGGNQPQHF; CDR3 DNA: TGTGCCAGCAGCCCCGGGACAGGGGGTAATCAGCCCCAGCATTTT
J gene: TRBJ2-2; clone size: .; D gene: TRBD2; V gene: TRBV7-9; CDR3 protein: CASSPMTSGYTGELFF; CDR3 DNA: TGTGCCAGCAGCCCCATGACTAGCGGGTACACCGGGGAGCTGTTTTTT
J gene: TRBJ1-2; clone size: few; D gene: .; V gene: TRBV14; CDR3 protein: CASSQGFSGVDGYTF; CDR3 DNA: TGTGCCAGCAGCCAAGGGTTTTCAGGGGTGGATGGCTACACCTTC